The 11 T cell receptor beta chains below were found in one sample sequenced in a study of regulatory T cells in long-lasting Graves disease. To make TCR beta libraries, researchers used iRepertoire HTBI primers and Arm-PCR of CDR3 regions. Each CDR3 protein gets one entry after TCRdb re-called the multiplex PCR reads with MiXCR. There are 500,000 to 800,000 distinct CDR3 sequences in the sample; about 32% occur only once, and 40% to 55% lies in the top ten. Time point defined: persistent/refractory GD, antithyroid drugs over 5 years with positive TRAb. The TCR library was prepared using RNA isolated from PBMCs. Sequenced here: peripheral blood mononuclear cells (PBMCs), sampled when the disease was refractory, from a patient treated with antithyroid drugs. These receptors all come from a female donor with Graves disease.

The chain links TRBV2 to TRBJ1-2; D perhaps matches TRBD1 (5 bases). The V end was cut by 8 bases, the J end by 3 bases, with 16 bases between. CDR3 size: 14 residues. From germline, CDR1 is SNHLY and CDR2 FYNNEI. In DNA form, the CDR3 reads TGTGCCAGCTCACTGGGGGTAGAATACTATGGCTACACCTTC. This sequence encodes CASSLGVEYYGYTF. The variable domain in full, with the rest retrieved from reference TRBV2 and TRBJ1-2, is EPEVTQTPSHQVTQMGQEVILRCVPISNHLYFYWYRQILGQKVEFLVSFYNNEISEKSEIFDDQFSVERPDGSNFTLKIRSTKLEDSAMYFCASSLGVEYYGYTFGSGTRLTVV.

The V call is TRBV6-2 or TRBV6-3, the J call TRBJ1-2; 7 nucleotides align to TRBD1. V lost 2 bases, J lost 0 bases, and 6 bases stayed unmatched. The CDR3 sequence is 16 residues long. Germline CDR1 reads MNHEY; CDR2 reads SVGEGT. CDR3 nucleotides: TGTGCCAGCAGTTACAAGGGGGACAGAGCTAACTATGGCTACACCTTC. It encodes CASSYKGDRANYGYTF.

This clonotype was picked up many times. The chain recombines TRBV6-5 with TRBJ2-7, with TRBD1 identical over 7 bases. From germline, CDR1 is MNHEY and CDR2 SVGAGI. The V and J ends lost 0 bases and 2 bases, in that order; junction bases with no gene match: 4. The CDR3 contains 15 residues. The chain's CDR3 is CASSYSQGQTYEQYF. CDR3 in DNA: TGTGCCAGCAGTTACTCGCAGGGACAGACCTACGAGCAGTACTTC.

The chain has TRBV5-1 and TRBJ2-2, with 11 bases aligning to TRBD1. After removal of 4 bases from V and 6 bases from J, the junction contained 5 bases not matched to a gene. This CDR3 is 15 amino acids long. Germline CDR1 SGHRS, CDR2 YFSETQ. The CDR3 DNA is TGCGCCAGCAGCATCCCGGGACAGGGGGCCGGGGAGCTGTTTTTT. Translation: CASSIPGQGAGELFF. Together with reference TRBV5-1 and TRBJ2-2, the CDR3 gives the full variable domain: KAGVTQTPRYLIKTRGQQVTLSCSPISGHRSVSWYQQTPGQGLQFLFEYFSETQRNKGNFPGRFSGRQFSNSRSEMNVSTLELGDSALYLCASSIPGQGAGELFFGEGSRLTVL.

The chain employs TRBV11-2 and TRBJ2-2, with a tentative D call TRBD1 (5 bases). Trimming took off 6 bases at V and 6 bases at J, with 20 bases between the two ends. CDR1 is SGHAT and CDR2 is FQNNGV in the germline V gene. CDR3 length: 16 amino acids. The CDR3 protein is CASRLGALPDAGELFF. In DNA, the CDR3 is TGTGCCAGCAGGCTAGGGGCCTTACCGGACGCCGGGGAGCTGTTTTTT.

Of note for this clonotype: One base away lies a much larger clone, so this may be a sequencing read error. The final CDR3 position lacks the conserved phenylalanine or tryptophan, pointing to a likely read error. The chain joins TRBV6-1 to TRBJ2-7, with D possibly TRBD1 on 6 matching bases. CDR1 and CDR2 (germline): MNHNS, SASEGT. The CDR3 totals 13 residues. Trimming took 5 bases from V and 4 from J, leaving 12 bases between them. The CDR3 DNA sequence: TGTGCCAGCAGTCCGAGGACAGCATACGAGCAGTACTAC. It is translated as CASSPRTAYEQYY.

This clonotype was detected a few times. This chain connects TRBV27 to TRBJ1-2, with D possibly matching TRBD1 (6 bases). CDR1 MNHEY and CDR2 SMNVEV come from the germline V gene (reference sequence). The V gene lost 5 bases and the J gene lost 0 bases, with 13 bases spanning the gap. There are 15 residues in the CDR3. CDR3 region: CASSARQVSNYGYTF. The DNA of the CDR3 is TGTGCCAGCAGTGCCAGACAGGTCTCTAACTATGGCTACACCTTC.

This clonotype was found a few times. J is TRBJ1-5 and V is TRBV20-1; no reliable D call. Trimming cost V 4 bases and J 1 base, with 14 bases left between them. The CDR3 loop spans 15 amino acids. From germline, CDR1 is DFQATT and CDR2 SNEGSKA (reference sequence). CDR3 region: CSAIRGIGSNQPQHF. The CDR3 DNA reads TGCAGTGCTATACGGGGAATTGGGAGCAATCAGCCCCAGCATTTT.

This clonotype was detected many times. V usage is TRBV5-1 and J usage is TRBJ1-2; D call uncertain. There are 13 residues in the CDR3. Germline V gene lookup returns CDR1 SGHRS and CDR2 YFSETQ. With 0 bases removed from V and 7 bases from J, the gap between germline ends came to 10 bases. The CDR3 DNA is TGCGCCAGCAGCTTGGAGAGCGGGAGTGGCTACACCTTC. It codes for CASSLESGSGYTF.

This clonotype was seen repeatedly, ten times or more. The chain is built from TRBV30 and TRBJ1-1, with D possibly being TRBD1 (6 bases). This CDR3 is built from 12 residues. V was pared by 6 bases and J by 3 bases, with 11 bases between. CDR1 is GTSNPN, CDR2 SVGIG, per germline (reference sequence). The CDR3 region is CACNREDTEAFF. The DNA of the CDR3 is TGTGCCTGCAACAGGGAGGACACTGAAGCTTTCTTT.

The sample holds many counts of this clonotype. V and J are TRBV28 and TRBJ1-3; tentatively, D is TRBD1 (6 bases). The CDR3 has 13 residues. V was shortened by 3 bases and J by 4 bases, with 7 bases between the two germline ends. The germline V gene encodes CDR1 MDHEN and CDR2 SYDVKM. The CDR3, as DNA: TGTGCCAGCAGTTTCGGACAGGGAAACACCATATATTTT. Translation gives CASSFGQGNTIYF.